These 21 T cell receptor beta chains were all obtained from the same sample, sequenced in a study of response to subunit inactivated influenza vaccine. One entry per CDR3 protein, called by TCRdb with MiXCR from the RT-PCR reads. The sample consists of some 800,000 distinct CDR3 sequences, approximately 21% of them appearing once. Source: PBMCs from blood, taken more than 4 days after vaccination. The receptor source for this set is a man aged 50 to 59 who received an inactivated influenza vaccine.

This clonotype was picked up a small number of times. The chain uses TRBV28 and TRBJ2-7, with D hard to call. V was cut by 6 bases and J by 2 bases, with 14 bases left in between. This CDR3 comprises 14 residues. Per the germline V gene, CDR1 is MDHEN and CDR2 is SYDVKM. The CDR3 reads CASSLPTVPYEQYF. In DNA, the CDR3 is TGTGCCAGCAGCCTGCCCACAGTCCCCTACGAGCAGTACTTC.

This clonotype was seen a few times. The rearrangement joins TRBV15 to TRBJ2-2; possible D gene TRBD2, 6 bases. The germline V gene encodes CDR1 LNHNV and CDR2 YYDKDF (reference sequence). This CDR3 has 14 residues. The V end was cut by 5 bases, the J end by 4 bases, with 11 bases between. The CDR3: CATSGGASTGELFF. As DNA, the CDR3 is TGTGCCACCAGCGGCGGGGCGAGCACCGGGGAGCTGTTTTTT.

The table lists this clonotype with a few counts. The chain is built from TRBV10-3 and TRBJ2-7, with D uncertain. Germline CDR1 reads ENHRY; CDR2 reads SYGVKD. The CDR3 totals 12 residues. Trimming left V 5 bases short and J 4 bases short, with 9 bases between. This CDR3 is CAISLNPYEQYF. CDR3 sequence (DNA): TGTGCCATCAGTCTGAACCCATACGAGCAGTACTTC.

The V call is TRBV5-1, the J call TRBJ2-4; 7 bases fit TRBD1. The CDR3 contains 14 residues. J gave up 6 bases and V 4 bases, and 7 bases lay outside the gene matches. Germline CDR1 reads SGHRS; CDR2 reads YFSETQ. The CDR3 reads CASSGGQQGNIQYF. CDR3 DNA: TGCGCCAGCAGCGGGGGACAGCAAGGAAACATTCAGTACTTC. Together with reference TRBV5-1 and TRBJ2-4, the CDR3 gives the full variable domain: KAGVTQTPRYLIKTRGQQVTLSCSPISGHRSVSWYQQTPGQGLQFLFEYFSETQRNKGNFPGRFSGRQFSNSRSEMNVSTLELGDSALYLCASSGGQQGNIQYFGAGTRLSVL.

This clonotype was found a few times. The chain carries TRBV28 and TRBJ1-3; D possibly corresponds to TRBD1 (6 bases). CDR3 length equals 15 residues. Trimming stripped 1 base from V and 3 bases from J, with 10 bases between. From germline, CDR1 is MDHEN and CDR2 SYDVKM. The CDR3 DNA reads as TGTGCCAGCAGTTTATCGGGGGGCAGTGGAAACACCATATATTTT. As protein: CASSLSGGSGNTIYF.

This chain joins TRBV5-6 and TRBJ2-3; D remains unclear. CDR1 and CDR2 (germline): SGHDT, YYEEEE. The germline V and J ends were trimmed by 0 bases and 4 bases, with 15 bases remaining between them. The CDR3 has 16 amino acids. The CDR3 sequence is CASSLVRAVAADTQYF. The CDR3, as DNA: TGTGCCAGCAGCTTGGTAAGGGCAGTGGCCGCAGATACGCAGTATTTT.

The J gene is TRBJ2-2, the V gene TRBV20-1; D gene uncertain. Trimming pared 0 bases from V and 4 bases from J, leaving 21 bases between. CDR1 DFQATT and CDR2 SNEGSKA come from the germline V gene (reference sequence). This CDR3 comprises 18 residues. CDR3 region: CSARDLTKYPGITGELFF. Written as DNA, the CDR3 is TGCAGTGCTAGAGATTTGACCAAGTACCCAGGAATCACCGGGGAGCTGTTTTTT.

This clonotype was recorded a few times. V and J are TRBV3-1 and TRBJ2-3; D is unclear. The length of the CDR3 is 13 residues. Germline V lookup: CDR1 LGHDT, CDR2 YNNKEL (reference sequence). Trimming stripped 1 base from V and 7 bases from J, with 9 bases between. The CDR3 protein is CASSQAGANTQYF. DNA of the CDR3: TGTGCCAGCAGCCAAGCTGGAGCAAATACGCAGTATTTT.

This clonotype was observed a few times. This chain connects TRBV20-1 to TRBJ2-3, with D unresolved. CDR3 size: 13 residues. Germline-derived CDR1 and CDR2 are DFQATT and SNEGSKA (reference sequence). The ends were cut back, 3 bases at V and 3 bases at J, with 10 bases in the middle. CDR3 in amino acids: CSASGLSTDTQYF. In DNA, the CDR3 is TGCAGTGCTAGCGGCCTATCGACAGATACGCAGTATTTT.

This clonotype has only a few counts. The V call is TRBV12-3 or TRBV12-4, the J call TRBJ1-4, with D perhaps matching TRBD1 (5 bases). The CDR3 is made up of 15 amino acids. Between the trimmed V and J ends, which lost 1 base and 5 bases, there was a span of 11 bases. The CDR3 loop is CASSLVGGSNEKLFF. The DNA for the CDR3 is TGTGCCAGCAGTTTAGTTGGGGGATCGAATGAAAAACTGTTTTTT.

V is TRBV4-2 and J is TRBJ1-1, with unresolved D. This CDR3 has 14 residues. Germline assignment: CDR1 LGHNA and CDR2 YNFKEQ. Trimming removed 0 bases at V and 12 bases at J, with 17 bases between. In nucleotides, the CDR3 is TGTGCCAGCAGCCAAGATTGGGGTAAGACTGAGTCTTTCTTT. It encodes CASSQDWGKTESFF.

This chain's CDR3 is CASSYSGAYEQYF. The CDR3, as DNA: TGTGCCAGCAGTTACTCAGGGGCCTACGAGCAGTACTTC. The chain couples TRBV2 to TRBJ2-7, with D perhaps matching TRBD1 (6 bases). In germline, CDR1 is SNHLY, CDR2 FYNNEI. The V end lost 5 bases, the J end lost 2 bases, and 10 bases lay between the germline ends. The CDR3 covers 13 residues.

The chain is built from TRBV27 and TRBJ2-7, with a weak D call TRBD2 (6 bases). V shed 6 bases and J shed 2 bases, with 14 bases lying between them. The CDR3 is made up of 14 amino acids. From germline, CDR1 is MNHEY and CDR2 SMNVEV (reference sequence). CDR3 protein: CASSWDSGPYEQYF. In DNA form, the CDR3 reads TGTGCCAGCAGCTGGGACTCCGGTCCCTACGAGCAGTACTTC.

The sample holds a few counts of this clonotype. The chain carries TRBV4-2 and TRBJ1-1; no clear D. V lost 1 base and J 4 bases, leaving 7 bases between the germline ends. The germline CDR1 and CDR2 sequences are LGHNA and YNFKEQ. The CDR3 length is 13 residues. The CDR3 sequence is CASSQVGGTEAFF. As DNA, the CDR3 is TGTGCCAGCAGCCAAGTCGGAGGCACTGAAGCTTTCTTT.

The rearrangement links TRBV6-2 or TRBV6-3 to TRBJ2-3, with 12 bases matching TRBD2. Germline V gives CDR1 MNHEY, CDR2 SVGEGT. The ends lost 5 bases at V and 0 bases at J; junction bases unmatched: 15. The CDR3 runs to 20 residues. CDR3 DNA sequence: TGTGCCAGCAGTCGCCGAGGGCTAGCGGGAGGGACTTCTAGCACAGATACGCAGTATTTT. Translating gives CASSRRGLAGGTSSTDTQYF.

The J gene is TRBJ2-5, the V gene TRBV5-1; D is perhaps TRBD2 (6 bases). The V gene lost 0 bases and the J gene lost 1 base, with 16 bases spanning the gap. The CDR3 runs 17 residues. The germline CDR1 and CDR2 sequences are SGHRS and YFSETQ. The CDR3 protein is CASSLGGSGTLQETQYF. The CDR3 DNA is TGCGCCAGCAGCTTGGGTGGTAGCGGTACCCTCCAAGAGACCCAGTACTTC.

This chain joins TRBV5-1 and TRBJ1-4, with D tentatively TRBD1 (6 bases). CDR3 length equals 18 residues. Looked up from germline, CDR1 is SGHRS and CDR2 is YFSETQ. Trimming left V 1 base short and J 7 bases short, with 23 bases between. The CDR3 region has the DNA TGCGCCAGCAGCTTGTTCCCCAGGGGTCAACGGATCTCTGAAAAACTGTTTTTT. Amino acid sequence: CASSLFPRGQRISEKLFF. Full variable domain (missing parts from reference TRBV5-1 and TRBJ1-4): KAGVTQTPRYLIKTRGQQVTLSCSPISGHRSVSWYQQTPGQGLQFLFEYFSETQRNKGNFPGRFSGRQFSNSRSEMNVSTLELGDSALYLCASSLFPRGQRISEKLFFGSGTQLSVL.

The gene calls are TRBV10-3 and TRBJ2-5, with TRBD1 as a possible D gene (6 bases). Germline V gene sequence: CDR1 ENHRY, CDR2 SYGVKD. The CDR3 is made up of 14 amino acids. Trimming left V 6 bases short and J 1 base short, with 12 bases between. The CDR3 here is CAISGTGTQETQYF. CDR3 nucleotide sequence: TGTGCCATCAGCGGTACAGGGACCCAAGAGACCCAGTACTTC.

At least ten counts were recorded for this clonotype. The germline gene is not matched at one end of the junction; a read error may be the cause. The J gene is TRBJ1-2, the V gene TRBV5-1; D perhaps matches TRBD1 (5 bases). Germline values: CDR1 SGHRS, CDR2 YFSETQ. The CDR3 runs to 13 residues. The CDR3 DNA follows: TGTGCCAGCAGTAGGGACTCCCTCTATGGCTACACCTTC. This codes for CASSRDSLYGYTF. Full variable domain (remainder filled in from reference TRBV5-1 and TRBJ1-2): KAGVTQTPRYLIKTRGQQVTLSCSPISGHRSVSWYQQTPGQGLQFLFEYFSETQRNKGNFPGRFSGRQFSNSRSEMNVSTLELGDSALYLCASSRDSLYGYTFGSGTRLTVV.

This clonotype has more than one count but fewer than ten. The V gene is TRBV29-1, the J gene TRBJ2-7, with D maybe TRBD2 (5 bases). The CDR3 length is 12 residues. Trimming removed 4 bases from V and 5 bases from J, with 12 bases in between. CDR1 is SQVTM, CDR2 ANQGSEA, per germline. The CDR3: CSVVPGIHEQYF. The CDR3 coding sequence is TGCAGCGTTGTTCCGGGAATCCACGAGCAGTACTTC.

V is TRBV5-1 and J is TRBJ2-7, with D maybe TRBD1 (6 bases). This CDR3 is built from 14 residues. V lost 0 bases, J lost 6 bases, and 13 bases lay in between. The V gene's germline CDR1 is SGHRS and CDR2 YFSETQ. CDR3 in amino acids: CASSLDRVESEQYF. For the CDR3, the DNA is TGCGCCAGCAGCTTGGACAGGGTTGAGAGCGAGCAGTACTTC.